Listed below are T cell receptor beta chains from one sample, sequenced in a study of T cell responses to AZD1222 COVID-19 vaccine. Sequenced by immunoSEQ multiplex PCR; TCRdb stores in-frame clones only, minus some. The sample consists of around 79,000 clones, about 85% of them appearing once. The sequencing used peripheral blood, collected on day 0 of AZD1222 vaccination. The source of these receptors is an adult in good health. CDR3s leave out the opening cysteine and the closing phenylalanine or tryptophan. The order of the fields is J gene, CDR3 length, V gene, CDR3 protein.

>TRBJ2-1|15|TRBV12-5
ASGPPWGRETGDEQF
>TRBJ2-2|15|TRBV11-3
ASSLGTSGRNTGELF
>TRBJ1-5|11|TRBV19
ASSRQGSSPQH
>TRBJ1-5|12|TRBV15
ATSSRGGNQPQH
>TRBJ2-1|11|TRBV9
ASTGAWDNEQF
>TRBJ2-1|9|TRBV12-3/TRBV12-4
ASSYHNEQF
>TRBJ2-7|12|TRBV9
ASSAGQGKYEQY
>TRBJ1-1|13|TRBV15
ATSRRNVPNTEAF
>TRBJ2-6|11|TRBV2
ASSRETLYVLT
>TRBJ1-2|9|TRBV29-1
SVNRGGGYT
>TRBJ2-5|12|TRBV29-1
SARGYSGTSGTY
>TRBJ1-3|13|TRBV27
ASSLRGQGGNTIY
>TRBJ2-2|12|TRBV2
ASNPTGGSGELF
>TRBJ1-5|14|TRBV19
ASRPRDRGYNQPQH
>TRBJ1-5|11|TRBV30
AWTGGDGQPQH
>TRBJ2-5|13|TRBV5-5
ASSLAGGGTKTQY
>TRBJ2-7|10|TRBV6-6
VAGTSAHEQY
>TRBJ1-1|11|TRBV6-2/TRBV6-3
ASSYIGNTEAF
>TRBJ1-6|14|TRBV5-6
ASSIPRGVSASPLH
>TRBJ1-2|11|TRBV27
ASSSTGTYGYT
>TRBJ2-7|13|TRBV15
ATSRDPGTSYEQY